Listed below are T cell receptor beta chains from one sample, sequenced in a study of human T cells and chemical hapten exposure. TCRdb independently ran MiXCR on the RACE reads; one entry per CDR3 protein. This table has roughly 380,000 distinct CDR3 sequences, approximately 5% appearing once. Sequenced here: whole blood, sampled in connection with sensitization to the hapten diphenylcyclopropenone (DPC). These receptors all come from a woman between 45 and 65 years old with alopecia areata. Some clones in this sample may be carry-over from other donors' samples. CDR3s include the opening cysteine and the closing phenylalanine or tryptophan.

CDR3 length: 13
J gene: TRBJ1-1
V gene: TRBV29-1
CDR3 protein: CSVENRVDTEAFF

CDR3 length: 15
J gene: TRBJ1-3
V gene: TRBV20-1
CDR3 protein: CSAPEKIDSGNTIYF

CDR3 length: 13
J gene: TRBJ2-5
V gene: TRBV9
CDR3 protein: CASSVHWRETQYF

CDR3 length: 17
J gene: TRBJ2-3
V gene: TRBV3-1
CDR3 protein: CASSQASGGSPTDTQYF

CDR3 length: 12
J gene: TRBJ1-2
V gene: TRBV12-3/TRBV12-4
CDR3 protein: CASNQGGGGYTF

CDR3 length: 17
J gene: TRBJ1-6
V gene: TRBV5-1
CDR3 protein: CASSLATGQNNNSPLHF

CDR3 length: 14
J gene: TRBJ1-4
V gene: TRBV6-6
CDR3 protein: CASSSVPTVEKLFF

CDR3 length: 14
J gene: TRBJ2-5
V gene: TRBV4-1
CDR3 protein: CASTMSPRGETQYF

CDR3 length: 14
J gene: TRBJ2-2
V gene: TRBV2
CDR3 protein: CASHHGMNTGELFF

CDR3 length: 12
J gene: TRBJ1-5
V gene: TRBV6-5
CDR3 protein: CAIPFRDQPQHF

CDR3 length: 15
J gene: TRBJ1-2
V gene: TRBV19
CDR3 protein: CASALGPTGVFGYTF

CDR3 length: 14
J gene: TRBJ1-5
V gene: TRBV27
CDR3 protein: CASSQGNSNQPQHF

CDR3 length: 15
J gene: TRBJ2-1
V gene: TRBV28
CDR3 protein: CATREAGVNYNEQFF

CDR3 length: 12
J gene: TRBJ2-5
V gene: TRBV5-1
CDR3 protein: CASSLGEETQYF

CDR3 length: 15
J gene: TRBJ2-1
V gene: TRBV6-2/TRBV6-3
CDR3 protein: CASRTTQLSYNEQFF

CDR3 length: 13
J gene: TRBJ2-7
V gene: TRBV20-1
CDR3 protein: CSARGQMFYEQYF

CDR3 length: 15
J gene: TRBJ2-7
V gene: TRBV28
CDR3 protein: CASSGLSETSYEQYF

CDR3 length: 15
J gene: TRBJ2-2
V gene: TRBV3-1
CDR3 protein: CASSQLSGSTGELFF

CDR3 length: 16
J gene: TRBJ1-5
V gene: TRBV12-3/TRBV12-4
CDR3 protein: CASSFGGPPSNQPQHF

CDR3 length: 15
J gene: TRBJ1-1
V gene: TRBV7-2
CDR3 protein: CASSLKNTPNTEAFF

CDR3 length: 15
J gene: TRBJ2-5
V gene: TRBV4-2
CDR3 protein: CASSQDDRAEETQYF

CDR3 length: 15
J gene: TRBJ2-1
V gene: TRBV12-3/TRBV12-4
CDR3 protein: CASRGWGQGRNEQFF

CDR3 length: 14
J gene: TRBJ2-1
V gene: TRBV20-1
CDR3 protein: CSASGLGAGNEQFF

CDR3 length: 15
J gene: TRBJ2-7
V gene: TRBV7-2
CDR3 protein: CASSLGPELSYEQYF

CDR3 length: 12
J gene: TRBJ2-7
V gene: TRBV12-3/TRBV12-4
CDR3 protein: CASSLPTYEQYF

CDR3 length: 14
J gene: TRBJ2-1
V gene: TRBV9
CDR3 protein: CASSLLGKYNEQFF

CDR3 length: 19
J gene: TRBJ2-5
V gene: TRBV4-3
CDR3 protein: CASSQTTGTTGTYQETQYF

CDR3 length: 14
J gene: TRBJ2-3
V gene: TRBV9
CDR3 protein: CASSAAGWADTQYF

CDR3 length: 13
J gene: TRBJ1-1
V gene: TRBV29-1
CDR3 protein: CSVEDLWGTEAFF

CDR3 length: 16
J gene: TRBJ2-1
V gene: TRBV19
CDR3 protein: CASSMGSRSYDNEQFF

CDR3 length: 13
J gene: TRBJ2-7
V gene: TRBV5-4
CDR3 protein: CASTATPEHEQYF

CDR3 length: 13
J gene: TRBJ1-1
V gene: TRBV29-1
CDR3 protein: CSVEDRGGTEAFF

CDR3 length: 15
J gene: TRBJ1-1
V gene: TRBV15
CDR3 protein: CATSRDNRGNTEAFF

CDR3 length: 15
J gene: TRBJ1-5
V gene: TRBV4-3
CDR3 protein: CASSQDRGGHQPQHF

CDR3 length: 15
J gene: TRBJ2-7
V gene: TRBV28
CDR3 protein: CASSPPGQDAYEQYF

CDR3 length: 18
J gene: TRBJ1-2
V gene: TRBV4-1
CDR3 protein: CASSQDLRGQGEAYGYTF

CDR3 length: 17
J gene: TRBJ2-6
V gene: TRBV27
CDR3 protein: CASSLSIEGTGANVLTF

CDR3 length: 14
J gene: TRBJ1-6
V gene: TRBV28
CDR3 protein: CASSRDINNSPLHF

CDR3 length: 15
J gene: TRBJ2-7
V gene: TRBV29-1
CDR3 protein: CSVVGQSGVRYEQYF

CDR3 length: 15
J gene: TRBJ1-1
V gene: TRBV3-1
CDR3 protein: CASSPDRPLNTEAFF

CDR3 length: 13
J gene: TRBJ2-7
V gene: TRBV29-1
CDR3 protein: CSATGRLSYEQYF

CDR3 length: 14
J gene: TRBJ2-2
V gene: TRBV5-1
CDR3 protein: CASEGGPNTGELFF

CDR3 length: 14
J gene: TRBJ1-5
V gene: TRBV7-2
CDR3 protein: CASSLPGFASPQHF

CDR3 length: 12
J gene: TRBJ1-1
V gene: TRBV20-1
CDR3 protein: CSIRGAITEAFF

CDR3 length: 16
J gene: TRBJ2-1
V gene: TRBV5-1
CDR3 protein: CASNEGAGSSYNEQFF